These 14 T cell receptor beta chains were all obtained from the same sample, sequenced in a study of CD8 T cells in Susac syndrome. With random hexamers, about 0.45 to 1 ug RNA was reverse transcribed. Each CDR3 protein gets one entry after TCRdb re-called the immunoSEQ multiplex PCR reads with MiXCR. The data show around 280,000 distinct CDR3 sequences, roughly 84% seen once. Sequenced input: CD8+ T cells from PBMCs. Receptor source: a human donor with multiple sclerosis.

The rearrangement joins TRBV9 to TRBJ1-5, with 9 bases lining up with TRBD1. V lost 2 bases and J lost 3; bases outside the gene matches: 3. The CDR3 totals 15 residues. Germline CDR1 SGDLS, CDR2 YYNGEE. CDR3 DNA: TGTGCCAGCAGCGTCGGACAGGGGACCAATCAGCCCCAGCATTTT. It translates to CASSVGQGTNQPQHF. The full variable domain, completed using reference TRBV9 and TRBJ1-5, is DSGVTQTPKHLITATGQRVTLRCSPRSGDLSVYWYQQSLDQGLQFLIQYYNGEERAKGNILERFSAQQFPDLHSELNLSSLELGDSALYFCASSVGQGTNQPQHFGDGTRLSIL.

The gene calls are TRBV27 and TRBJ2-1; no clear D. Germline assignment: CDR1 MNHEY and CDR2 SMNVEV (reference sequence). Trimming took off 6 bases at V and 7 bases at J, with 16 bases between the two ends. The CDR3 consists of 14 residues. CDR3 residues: CASSLYPSKNEQFF. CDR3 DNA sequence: TGTGCCAGCAGCCTATACCCCTCTAAGAATGAGCAGTTCTTC.

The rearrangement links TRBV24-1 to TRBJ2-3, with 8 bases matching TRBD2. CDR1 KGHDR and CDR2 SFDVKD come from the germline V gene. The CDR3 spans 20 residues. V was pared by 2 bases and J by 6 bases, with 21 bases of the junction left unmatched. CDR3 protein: CATSDSTDYGTRFAPDTQYF. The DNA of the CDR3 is TGTGCCACCAGTGATTCGACCGACTACGGGACTAGATTTGCTCCGGATACGCAGTATTTT.

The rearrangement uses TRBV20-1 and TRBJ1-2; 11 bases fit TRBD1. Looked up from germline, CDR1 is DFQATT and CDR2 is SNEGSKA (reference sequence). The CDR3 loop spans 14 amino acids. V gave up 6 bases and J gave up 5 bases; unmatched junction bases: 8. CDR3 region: CSATGQGARYGYTF. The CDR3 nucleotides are TGCAGTGCCACCGGACAGGGGGCGAGGTATGGCTACACCTTC.

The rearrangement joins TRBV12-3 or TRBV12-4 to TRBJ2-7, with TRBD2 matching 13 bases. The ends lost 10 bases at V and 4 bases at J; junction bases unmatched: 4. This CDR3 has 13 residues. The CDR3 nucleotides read TGTGCCACCTTACTAGCGGGAGGGTACGAGCAGTACTTC. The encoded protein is CATLLAGGYEQYF.

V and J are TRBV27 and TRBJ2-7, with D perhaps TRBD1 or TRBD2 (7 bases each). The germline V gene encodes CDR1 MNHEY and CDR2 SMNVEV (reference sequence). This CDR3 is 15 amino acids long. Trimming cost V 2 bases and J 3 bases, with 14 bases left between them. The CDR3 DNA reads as TGTGCCAGCAGTTTAGCAGGGGGGGGAAACTACGAGCAGTACTTC. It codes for CASSLAGGGNYEQYF.

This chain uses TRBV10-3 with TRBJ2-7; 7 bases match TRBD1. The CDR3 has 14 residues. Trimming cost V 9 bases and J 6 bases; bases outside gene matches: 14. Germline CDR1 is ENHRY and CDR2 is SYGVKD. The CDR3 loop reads CAILKTGTVIEQYF. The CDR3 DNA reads TGTGCCATTCTTAAAACCGGGACAGTCATCGAGCAGTACTTC.

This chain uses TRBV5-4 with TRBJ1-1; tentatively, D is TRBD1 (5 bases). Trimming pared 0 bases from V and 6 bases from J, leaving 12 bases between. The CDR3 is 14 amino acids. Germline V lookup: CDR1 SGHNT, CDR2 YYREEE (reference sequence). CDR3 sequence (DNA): TGTGCCAGCAGCTTGGACAGGTCGGTGTCTGAAGCTTTCTTT. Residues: CASSLDRSVSEAFF.

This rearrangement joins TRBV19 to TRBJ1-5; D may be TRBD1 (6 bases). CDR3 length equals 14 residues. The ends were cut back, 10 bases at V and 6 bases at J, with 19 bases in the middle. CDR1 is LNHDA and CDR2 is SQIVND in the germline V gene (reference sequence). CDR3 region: CATTTLGGGQPQHF. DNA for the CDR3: TGTGCCACCACCACCCTAGGGGGGGGTCAGCCCCAGCATTTT.

CDR3 coding DNA: TGCGCCAGCAGCCAACGGGGCTCCTACGAGCAGTACTTC. Its translation: CASSQRGSYEQYF. This chain uses TRBV4-1 with TRBJ2-7, with D possibly matching TRBD2 (5 bases). V was shortened by 2 bases and J by 0 bases, with 5 bases between the two germline ends. The CDR3 has 13 amino acids. The germline V gene has CDR1 MGHRA and CDR2 YSYEKL.

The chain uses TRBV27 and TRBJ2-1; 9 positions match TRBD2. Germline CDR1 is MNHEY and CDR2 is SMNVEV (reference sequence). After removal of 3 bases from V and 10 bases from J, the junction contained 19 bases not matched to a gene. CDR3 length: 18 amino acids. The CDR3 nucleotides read TGTGCCAGCAGTTTCGTTGCTAGCGGGAAAACACCCTTACGAGAGCAGTTCTTC. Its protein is CASSFVASGKTPLREQFF.

CDR3 amino acids: CASSLLRAGIPSSRKGLGTNEQFF. As DNA, the CDR3 is TGCGCCAGCAGCCTCTTAAGAGCGGGTATACCTTCCTCAAGGAAAGGTCTGGGGACCAATGAGCAGTTCTTC. The chain couples TRBV5-1 to TRBJ2-1; D perhaps matches TRBD2 (6 bases). The germline V gene has CDR1 SGHRS and CDR2 YFSETQ. CDR3 length: 24 residues. The V end was cut by 4 bases, the J end by 6 bases, with 44 bases between. Based on the CDR3 plus reference TRBV5-1 and TRBJ2-1, the full variable domain is KAGVTQTPRYLIKTRGQQVTLSCSPISGHRSVSWYQQTPGQGLQFLFEYFSETQRNKGNFPGRFSGRQFSNSRSEMNVSTLELGDSALYLCASSLLRAGIPSSRKGLGTNEQFFGPGTRLTVL.

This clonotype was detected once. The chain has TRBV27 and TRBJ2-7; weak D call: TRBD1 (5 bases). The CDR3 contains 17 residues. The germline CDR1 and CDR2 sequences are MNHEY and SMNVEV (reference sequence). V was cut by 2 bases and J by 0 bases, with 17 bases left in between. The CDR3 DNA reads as TGTGCCAGCAGTTTACGGCCGCCAGGGCAACACTCCTACGAGCAGTACTTC. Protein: CASSLRPPGQHSYEQYF.

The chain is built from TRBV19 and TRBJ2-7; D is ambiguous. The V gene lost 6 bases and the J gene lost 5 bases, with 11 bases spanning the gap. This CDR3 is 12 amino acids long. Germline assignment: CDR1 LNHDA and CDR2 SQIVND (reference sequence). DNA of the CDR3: TGTGCCAGTAGGGCTTGGATAGACGAGCAGTACTTC. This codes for CASRAWIDEQYF.